Listed here are 32 T cell receptor beta chains from one sample, sequenced in a study of T cell repertoires in cytomegalovirus infection. Which antigens these TCRs recognize remains unknown. One entry per CDR3 protein, called by TCRdb with MiXCR from the reads. The table lists roughly 68,000 distinct CDR3 sequences, around 20% of them singletons. The source was CD8+ T cells from cultured PBMCs, collected from culture after CMV antigen stimulation. These TCRs come from a human donor in good health (CMV status not recorded). Some clones in this sample may be carry-over from other donors' samples.

This clonotype was detected only a few times. The V call is TRBV25-1, the J call TRBJ1-5; 10 bases line up with TRBD1. The junction had 3 bases not matched to a gene; V was cut back by 4 bases and J by 3 bases. Germline CDR1 and CDR2: MGHDK and SYGVNS. This CDR3 is built from 15 residues. CDR3 DNA: TGTGCCAGCAGTGGGGGACAGGGGCCCAATCAGCCCCAGCATTTT. Protein: CASSGGQGPNQPQHF.

This chain uses TRBV7-9 with TRBJ2-3; no reliable D call. CDR1 is SEHNR and CDR2 is FQNEAQ in the germline V gene (reference sequence). This CDR3 spans 13 amino acids. V shed 9 bases and J shed 2 bases, with 12 bases lying between them. The CDR3 DNA follows: TGTGCCAGTCGGGCGGACCACACAGATACGCAGTATTTT. Translated: CASRADHTDTQYF.

Here the CDR3 reads CASSYSIADREETQYF. In DNA form, the CDR3 reads TGTGCCAGCAGTTACTCGATAGCCGACAGGGAAGAGACCCAGTACTTC. The chain carries TRBV6-5 and TRBJ2-5, with 7 bases lining up with TRBD1. The CDR3 runs to 16 residues. The trim removed 0 bases at V and 3 bases at J, leaving 7 bases unmatched. The germline V gene encodes CDR1 MNHEY and CDR2 SVGAGI.

This clonotype was seen a handful of times. V gene TRBV7-3 combines with J gene TRBJ2-3; 7 bases align to TRBD2. This CDR3 is 16 amino acids long. V lost 5 bases to trimming and J lost 2 bases; unmatched junction nucleotides: 10. Germline V gives CDR1 SGHTA, CDR2 FQGTGA. The CDR3 loop is CASSARGAGSTDTQYF. The CDR3, as DNA: TGTGCCAGCAGCGCTAGAGGAGCGGGGTCCACAGATACGCAGTATTTT.

Only a few counts were recorded for this clonotype. The chain joins TRBV7-4 to TRBJ1-1; no clear D. The CDR3 is 18 residues long. The germline gives CDR1 SGHVT, CDR2 SQSDAQ. Trimming took off 1 base at V and 3 bases at J, with 21 bases between the two ends. In DNA form, the CDR3 reads TGTGCCAGCAGCTTAGGCGGCCAAGATCCTCTGAGGGACACTGAAGCTTTCTTT. This codes for CASSLGGQDPLRDTEAFF.

The sample holds a few counts of this clonotype. This chain links TRBV12-3 or TRBV12-4 with TRBJ1-3; the D is unclear. Trimming stripped 6 bases from V and 3 bases from J, with 3 bases between. This CDR3 spans 11 amino acids. CDR3 region: CASSLGNTIYF. The CDR3 bases are TGTGCCAGCAGCCTTGGAAACACCATATATTTT.

The rearrangement joins TRBV2 to TRBJ2-7; either TRBD1 or TRBD2 may supply D (5 bases each). The germline V and J ends were trimmed by 6 bases and 2 bases, with 17 bases remaining between them. Germline V CDR1 and CDR2: SNHLY, FYNNEI. The CDR3 extends over 15 amino acids. This CDR3 reads CASSHPGRRTYEQYF. The CDR3 nucleotides read TGTGCCAGCAGCCACCCGGGACGGCGGACCTACGAGCAGTACTTC.

The chain combines TRBV6-2 or TRBV6-3 with TRBJ1-1; the D gene is possibly TRBD1 (5 bases). CDR1 is MNHEY, CDR2 SVGEGT, per germline. The CDR3 runs to 16 residues. V was trimmed by 7 bases and J by 0 bases, leaving 18 bases between them. Here the CDR3 DNA reads TGTGCCAGCACCCTGGACAAGAAATTCATGAACACTGAAGCTTTCTTT. Amino acids: CASTLDKKFMNTEAFF.

The sample holds a few counts of this clonotype. The chain is built from TRBV13 and TRBJ2-5; possibly TRBD2 for D (5 bases). Germline V gives CDR1 PRHDT, CDR2 FYEKMQ (reference sequence). The CDR3 is made up of 14 amino acids. The germline V and J ends were trimmed by 5 bases and 1 base, with 11 bases remaining between them. The CDR3 sequence is CASSPRGGQETQYF. In DNA form, the CDR3 reads TGTGCCAGCAGCCCCCGAGGAGGCCAAGAGACCCAGTACTTC.

This sequence joins TRBV12-3 or TRBV12-4 and TRBJ1-3; D ambiguous. V gave up 4 bases and J gave up 6 bases, with 7 bases separating them. This CDR3 is built from 12 residues. CDR3 coding DNA: TGTGCCAGCAGTTACCCGGAAAACACCATATATTTT. This codes for CASSYPENTIYF.

This clonotype was detected a few times. The chain has TRBV12-3 or TRBV12-4 and TRBJ1-5, with TRBD1 matching 8 bases. V lost 4 bases and J lost 0; bases outside the gene matches: 2. This CDR3 contains 15 residues. The CDR3 DNA is TGTGCCAGCAGTTCGACAGGGGATAGCAATCAGCCCCAGCATTTT. Protein: CASSSTGDSNQPQHF.

This clonotype turned up a few times. The chain couples TRBV14 to TRBJ2-6; D not certain. Germline assignment: CDR1 SGHDN and CDR2 FVKESK. Between the trimmed V and J ends, which lost 3 bases and 2 bases, there was a span of 14 bases. This CDR3 region has 17 residues. CDR3 residues: CASSQAVQVPGANVLTF. CDR3 nucleotide sequence: TGTGCCAGCAGCCAGGCTGTACAAGTCCCTGGGGCCAACGTCCTGACTTTC.

This clonotype was counted between two and nine times. V gene TRBV6-6 combines with J gene TRBJ2-1; TRBD2 aligns across 9 bases. There are 17 residues in the CDR3. Germline V gene data show CDR1 as MNHNY and CDR2 as SVGAGI (reference sequence). V gave up 0 bases and J gave up 7 bases; unmatched junction bases: 10. The CDR3 is CASSYSTAGGRLNEQFF. In DNA, the CDR3 is TGTGCCAGCAGTTACTCGACTGCGGGGGGGCGATTAAATGAGCAGTTCTTC.

This clonotype has just a few counts. The J gene is TRBJ2-7, the V gene TRBV19; D might be TRBD1 or TRBD2, each matching 6 bases. This CDR3 region has 16 residues. Germline CDR1 is LNHDA and CDR2 is SQIVND (reference sequence). V was clipped by 2 bases and J by 1 base, with 15 bases between them. CDR3 DNA: TGTGCCAGTAGTATAAGATGGCAGGGGACTTCCTACGAGCAGTACGTC. Translating gives CASSIRWQGTSYEQYV.

This clonotype was observed many times. This chain links TRBV12-3 or TRBV12-4 with TRBJ1-1; 8 bases align to TRBD1. V lost 6 bases to trimming and J lost 7 bases; unmatched junction nucleotides: 10. The CDR3 consists of 14 residues. The DNA for the CDR3 is TGTGCCAGCAGGAGGACTACAGGGGGTATTGAAGCTTTCTTT. It is translated as CASRRTTGGIEAFF.

The CDR3: CASSDRSIGNTEAFF. The CDR3 DNA sequence: TGTGCCAGCAGCGACAGGTCTATTGGGAACACTGAAGCTTTCTTT. The rearrangement joins TRBV7-2 to TRBJ1-1, with a weak D call TRBD1 (6 bases). CDR3 length: 15 residues. The V gene lost 5 bases and the J gene lost 1 base, with 14 bases spanning the gap. Germline assignment: CDR1 SGHTA and CDR2 FQGNSA.

About this clonotype: One junction end disagrees with the germline gene, perhaps due to a read error. The rearrangement uses TRBV9 and TRBJ2-1; D remains unclear. Germline loops: CDR1 SGDLS, CDR2 YYNGEE. The CDR3 is 14 residues long. This CDR3 is CASSVVNSHNEQFF. As DNA, the CDR3 is TGTGCCAGCAGCGTAGTAAACTCCCACAATGAGCAGTTCTTC. The entire variable domain, with the rest obtained from reference TRBV9 and TRBJ2-1, is as follows: DSGVTQTPKHLITATGQRVTLRCSPRSGDLSVYWYQQSLDQGLQFLIQYYNGEERAKGNILERFSAQQFPDLHSELNLSSLELGDSALYFCASSVVNSHNEQFFGPGTRLTVL.

The chain uses TRBV5-6 and TRBJ1-5; D gene ambiguous. V lost 0 bases and J 0 bases, leaving 10 bases between the germline ends. CDR1 is SGHDT and CDR2 is YYEEEE in the germline V gene. The CDR3 contains 16 residues. As DNA, the CDR3 is TGTGCCAGCAGCTTGGGGAGACTCGTTAGCAATCAGCCCCAGCATTTT. This codes for CASSLGRLVSNQPQHF.

This clonotype turned up a few times. The chain has TRBV4-1 and TRBJ1-5; a possible D gene is TRBD1 (5 bases). Trimming removed 0 bases at V and 0 bases at J, with 9 bases between. From germline, CDR1 is MGHRA and CDR2 YSYEKL. This CDR3 is built from 16 residues. CDR3 in DNA: TGCGCCAGCAGCCAAGAGGGGGGATATAGCAATCAGCCCCAGCATTTT. Translated, it gives CASSQEGGYSNQPQHF.

The chain has TRBV7-8 and TRBJ2-1; D possibly uses TRBD1 or TRBD2 (5 bases each). Per the germline V gene, CDR1 is SGHVS and CDR2 is FQNEAQ. This CDR3 region has 16 residues. V lost 5 bases to trimming and J lost 0 bases, with 14 bases between them. The CDR3 nucleotides read TGTGCCAGCAGCCATTCTGAGGGGAGCTCCTACAATGAGCAGTTCTTC. It encodes CASSHSEGSSYNEQFF.

The chain is built from TRBV5-1 and TRBJ2-5; no firm D call. V lost 5 bases and J lost 3, with 20 bases in between. The CDR3 runs 16 residues. Germline-derived CDR1 and CDR2 are SGHRS and YFSETQ. The CDR3 loop reads CASRPELFLSEETQYF. The CDR3 coding sequence is TGCGCCAGCAGGCCCGAGTTATTTCTCTCCGAAGAGACCCAGTACTTC.

A few counts support this clonotype. The V gene is TRBV7-2, the J gene TRBJ2-3; tentatively, D is TRBD1 (5 bases). V was trimmed by 5 bases and J by 8 bases, leaving 14 bases between them. The germline V gene encodes CDR1 SGHTA and CDR2 FQGNSA. This CDR3 is 13 amino acids long. The CDR3 is CASSLADISTQYF. The CDR3 nucleotides read TGTGCCAGCAGCCTCGCGGACATTTCTACGCAGTATTTT.

This clonotype appeared a few times. The chain is built from TRBV4-2 and TRBJ1-3, with TRBD1 matching over 7 bases. The CDR3 consists of 16 residues. V dropped 1 base and J dropped 1; count of bases not matched to a gene: 4. Looked up from germline, CDR1 is LGHNA and CDR2 is YNFKEQ. CDR3 bases: TGTGCCAGCAGCCAAGGGACAGGCGGATCTGGAAACACCATATATTTT. Amino acids: CASSQGTGGSGNTIYF.

There are a few counts of this clonotype. The chain combines TRBV12-3 or TRBV12-4 with TRBJ1-1; unclear D gene. Trimming cost V 7 bases and J 2 bases, with 11 bases left between them. This CDR3 spans 13 amino acids. The CDR3 DNA is TGTGCCAGCACTCCCCGCGGAAACACTGAAGCTTTCTTT. Residues: CASTPRGNTEAFF.

The rearrangement links TRBV6-5 to TRBJ2-7; 7 bases agree with TRBD2. The J segment lost 0 bases and the V segment lost 0 bases, leaving 5 bases of the junction unmatched. This CDR3 is built from 16 residues. Germline CDR1 MNHEY, CDR2 SVGAGI. The CDR3 sequence: CASSYSGGVSSYEQYF. The DNA of the CDR3 is TGTGCCAGCAGTTACTCGGGGGGGGTGAGCTCCTACGAGCAGTACTTC.

This clonotype was picked up a small number of times. The CDR3 spells CASGAGQGVYQETQYF. The CDR3 nucleotides are TGTGCTAGTGGTGCTGGACAGGGGGTGTACCAAGAGACCCAGTACTTC. J is TRBJ2-5 and V is TRBV12-5; 10 bases are shared with TRBD1. V was clipped by 5 bases and J by 0 bases; unmatched bases: 6. The germline V gene encodes CDR1 LGHNT and CDR2 FRNRAP. The CDR3 sequence is 16 residues long.

This clonotype has only one observation. This chain uses TRBV15 with TRBJ1-2; the D is unclear. Germline-derived CDR1 and CDR2 are LNHNV and YYDKDF (reference sequence). The CDR3 is made up of 14 amino acids. Trimming removed 0 bases from V and 7 bases from J, with 12 bases in between. The CDR3 DNA reads TGTGCCACCAGCAGAGATATGGGAGGAGGTGGCTACACCTTC. Residues: CATSRDMGGGGYTF.

This chain joins TRBV7-3 and TRBJ2-1; the D is unclear. Germline values: CDR1 SGHTA, CDR2 FQGTGA. With 5 bases removed from V and 2 bases from J, the gap between germline ends came to 13 bases. The CDR3 has 15 residues. The CDR3 coding sequence is TGTGCCAGCAGCGATAACAGAGACCCCTACAATGAGCAGTTCTTC. The encoded protein is CASSDNRDPYNEQFF.

The chain carries TRBV7-6 and TRBJ2-5; 9 bases match TRBD2. V was clipped by 3 bases and J by 3 bases; unmatched bases: 8. Germline V gives CDR1 SGHVS, CDR2 FNYEAQ. The CDR3 length is 16 residues. The CDR3 sequence: CASSFSGGSEKETQYF. CDR3 coding DNA: TGTGCCAGCAGCTTTAGCGGGGGCTCCGAAAAAGAGACCCAGTACTTC. The full variable domain, its missing parts supplied by reference TRBV7-6 and TRBJ2-5, is GAGVSQSPRYKVTKRGQDVALRCDPISGHVSLYWYRQALGQGPEFLTYFNYEAQQDKSGLPNDRFSAERPEGSISTLTIQRTEQRDSAMYRCASSFSGGSEKETQYFGPGTRLLVL.

The chain carries TRBV12-3 or TRBV12-4 and TRBJ1-2, with 7 positions matching TRBD1. The CDR3 spans 12 residues. The ends lost 3 bases at V and 14 bases at J; junction bases unmatched: 9. This chain's CDR3 is CASSFPATGLTF. The DNA for the CDR3 is TGTGCCAGCAGTTTTCCCGCGACAGGGCTTACCTTC.

This rearrangement joins TRBV12-3 or TRBV12-4 to TRBJ2-3; D possibly matches TRBD1 or TRBD2 (6 bases each). There are 16 residues in the CDR3. Trimming stripped 0 bases from V and 4 bases from J, with 14 bases between. CDR3 in DNA: TGTGCCAGCAGTTTAGCCGGACGGGGGCGGTCAGATACGCAGTATTTT. Protein: CASSLAGRGRSDTQYF.

This rearrangement joins TRBV12-3 or TRBV12-4 to TRBJ1-2; D may be TRBD1 (5 bases). Deletions cut 5 bases from V and 5 bases from J, with 15 bases between. This CDR3 is 14 amino acids long. As DNA, the CDR3 is TGTGCCAGCAGTCCTGTGGAGAGGGGATATGGCTACACCTTC. Protein product: CASSPVERGYGYTF.